This is a list of T cell receptor beta chains from one sample in a study of chemoradiotherapy in HPV16-positive cancers. Sequenced by immunoSEQ multiplex PCR; TCRdb stores in-frame clones only, minus some. The data show over 2,500 clones, roughly 80% seen once. The material sequenced was blood, taken from a patient who underwent chemoradiotherapy. These receptors were taken from a human donor with HPV-associated anogenital cancer. Both conserved end residues are trimmed from each CDR3.

j_call	v_call	cdr3_length	cdr3_aa
TRBJ1-2	TRBV4-3	12	ASARDTSNYGYT
TRBJ2-3	TRBV5-1	15	ASSLGLAGAARDTQY
TRBJ1-1	TRBV29-1	10	SVDRRDTEAF
TRBJ1-2	TRBV4-3	12	ASSQESGVYGYT
TRBJ2-1	TRBV9	15	ASSSDRGRLPYNEQF
TRBJ2-1	TRBV5-6	13	ASSRDTSSYNEQF
TRBJ2-1	TRBV13	14	ASSLLGEEAYNEQF
TRBJ1-6	TRBV27	12	ASSPGQYNSPLH
TRBJ2-2	TRBV4-1	14	ASSQEVTANTGELF
TRBJ2-5	TRBV7-2	12	ASSLTSGQETQY
TRBJ2-3	TRBV5-1	11	ASSLASTDTQY
TRBJ1-1	TRBV5-1	11	ASSLGGAAEAF
TRBJ1-1	TRBV10-3	12	AIRPDRGDTEAF
TRBJ2-3	TRBV29-1	13	SVYGDRGSTDTQY
TRBJ1-1	TRBV4-1	12	ASSQDPMNTEAF
TRBJ1-1	TRBV19	12	ASSMYSSNTEAF
TRBJ2-7	TRBV30	10	AWSGQNYEQY
TRBJ1-3	TRBV30	12	AWRTGSFGNTIY
TRBJ1-2	TRBV9	11	ASSGSNRDGYT
TRBJ1-2	TRBV7-2	11	ASSRDSYYGYT
TRBJ1-5	TRBV6-6	13	ASSPEAGVNQPQH
TRBJ1-1	TRBV7-6	17	ASSTTFRDTGSMNTEAF
TRBJ1-5	TRBV19	12	ASRMTGSNQPQH
TRBJ1-6	TRBV2	10	ASSLGDSPLH
TRBJ1-3	TRBV10-3	11	ATGGSSGNTIY
TRBJ2-7	TRBV27	15	ASSLAFVAQGAYEQY
TRBJ1-2	TRBV23-1	9	ASNPGGGYT
TRBJ1-2	TRBV7-9	10	ASSGGISGYT